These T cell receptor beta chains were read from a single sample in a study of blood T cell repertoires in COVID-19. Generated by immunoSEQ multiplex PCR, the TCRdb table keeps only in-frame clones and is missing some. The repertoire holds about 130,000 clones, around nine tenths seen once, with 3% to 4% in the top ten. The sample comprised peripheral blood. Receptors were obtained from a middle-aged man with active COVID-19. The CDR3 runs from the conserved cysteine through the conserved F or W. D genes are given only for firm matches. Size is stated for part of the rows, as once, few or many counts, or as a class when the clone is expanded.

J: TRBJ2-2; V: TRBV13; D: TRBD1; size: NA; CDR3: CASSLGARTGGAIGELFF; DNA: TGTGCCAGCAGCTTAGGCGCACGGACAGGGGGCGCAATCGGGGAGCTGTTTTTT
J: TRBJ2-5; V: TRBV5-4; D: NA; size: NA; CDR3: CASSLAGGGETQYF; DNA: TGTGCCAGCAGCTTGGCTGGGGGCGGGGAGACCCAGTACTTC
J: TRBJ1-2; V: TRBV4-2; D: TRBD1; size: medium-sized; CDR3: CASSQEQGGVNYGYTF; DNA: TGTGCCAGCAGCCAGGAACAGGGGGGCGTTAACTATGGCTACACCTTC
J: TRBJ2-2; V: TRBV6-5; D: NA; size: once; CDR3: CASSLREKNGELFF; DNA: TGTGCCAGCAGCCTACGGGAGAAAAACGGGGAGCTGTTTTTT
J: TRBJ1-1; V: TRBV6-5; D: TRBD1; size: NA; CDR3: CARPQGRYTEAFF; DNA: TGTGCCAGACCACAGGGGAGGTACACTGAAGCTTTCTTT
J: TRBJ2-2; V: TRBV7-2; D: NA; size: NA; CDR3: CASSLAHNTGELFF; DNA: TGTGCCAGCAGCTTAGCACACAACACCGGGGAGCTGTTTTTT
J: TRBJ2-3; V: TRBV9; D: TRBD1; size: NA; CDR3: CASSRTGGRDTQYF; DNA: TGTGCCAGCAGCCGGACAGGGGGTAGAGATACGCAGTATTTT
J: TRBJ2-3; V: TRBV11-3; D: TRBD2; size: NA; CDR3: CASSSHRGEATQYF; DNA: TGTGCCAGCAGCTCGCACCGGGGGGAAGCTACGCAGTATTTT
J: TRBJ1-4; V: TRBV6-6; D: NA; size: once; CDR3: CASSYPGPQNEKLFF; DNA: TGTGCCAGCAGTTACCCGGGTCCCCAAAATGAAAAACTGTTTTTT
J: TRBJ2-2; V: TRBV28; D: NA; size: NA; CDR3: CASSFPGPGELFF; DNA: TGTGCCAGCAGTTTTCCAGGCCCCGGGGAGCTGTTTTTT
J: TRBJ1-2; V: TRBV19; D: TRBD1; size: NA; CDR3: CASSSWTGGGYGYTF; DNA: TGTGCCAGTAGTTCCTGGACAGGAGGGGGCTATGGCTACACCTTC
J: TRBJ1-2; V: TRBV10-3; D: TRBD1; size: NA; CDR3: CAISRDRETHGYTF; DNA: TGTGCCATCAGTCGGGACAGGGAGACCCATGGCTACACCTTC
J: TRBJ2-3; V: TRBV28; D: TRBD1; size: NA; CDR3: CASSLPTGRDTDTQYF; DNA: TGTGCCAGCAGTTTACCGACAGGGAGAGACACAGATACGCAGTATTTT
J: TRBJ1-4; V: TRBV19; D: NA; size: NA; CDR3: CASTNSRGEKLFF; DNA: TGTGCCAGTACGAATTCCCGAGGTGAAAAACTGTTTTTT
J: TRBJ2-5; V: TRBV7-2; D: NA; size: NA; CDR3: CASSFRLQETQYF; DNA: TGTGCCAGCAGCTTTAGACTGCAAGAGACCCAGTACTTC
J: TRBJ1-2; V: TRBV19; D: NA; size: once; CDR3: CASSIQDNYGYTF; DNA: TGTGCCAGTAGTATCCAGGATAACTATGGCTACACCTTC
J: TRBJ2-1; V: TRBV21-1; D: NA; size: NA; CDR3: CASSLSGSSYNEQFF; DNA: TGTGCCAGCAGCCTTAGCGGGAGCTCCTACAATGAGCAGTTCTTC
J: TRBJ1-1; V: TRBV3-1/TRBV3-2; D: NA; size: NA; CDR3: CASSQGVAGSTEAFF; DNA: TGTGCCAGCAGCCAAGGAGTGGCGGGGAGCACTGAAGCTTTCTTT
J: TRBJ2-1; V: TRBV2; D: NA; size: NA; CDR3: CASSEIPGGVGEQFF; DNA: TGTGCCAGCAGTGAAATCCCCGGGGGTGTCGGTGAGCAGTTCTTC
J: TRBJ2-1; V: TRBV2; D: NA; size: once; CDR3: CASRQNRYNEQFF; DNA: TGTGCCAGCCGCCAGAACAGATACAATGAGCAGTTCTTC
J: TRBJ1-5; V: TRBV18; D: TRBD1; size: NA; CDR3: CASSKGQGNQPQHF; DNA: TGTGCCAGCTCAAAGGGACAGGGGAATCAGCCCCAGCATTTT
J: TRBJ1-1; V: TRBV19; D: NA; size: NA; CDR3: CASSIYAVASNTEAFF; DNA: TGTGCCAGTAGTATTTATGCGGTAGCATCGAACACTGAAGCTTTCTTT